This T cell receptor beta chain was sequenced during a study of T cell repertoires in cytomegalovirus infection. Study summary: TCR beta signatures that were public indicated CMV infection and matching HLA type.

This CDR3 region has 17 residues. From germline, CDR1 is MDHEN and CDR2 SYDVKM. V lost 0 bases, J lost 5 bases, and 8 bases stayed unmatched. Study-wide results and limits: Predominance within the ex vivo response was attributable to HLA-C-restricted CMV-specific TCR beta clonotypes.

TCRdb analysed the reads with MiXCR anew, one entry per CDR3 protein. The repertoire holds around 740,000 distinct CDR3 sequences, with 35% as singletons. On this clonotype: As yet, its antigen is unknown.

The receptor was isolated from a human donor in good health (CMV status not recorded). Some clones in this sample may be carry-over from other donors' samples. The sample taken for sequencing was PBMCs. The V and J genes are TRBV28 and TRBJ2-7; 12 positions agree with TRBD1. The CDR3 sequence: CASSLWGRGTGGNEQYF. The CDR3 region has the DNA TGTGCCAGCAGTTTATGGGGGAGGGGGACAGGGGGCAACGAGCAGTACTTC.